This is a list of T cell receptor beta chains from one sample in a study of cytomegalovirus exposure and HLA in healthy donors. TCRdb's table, derived via immunoSEQ multiplex PCR, lists solely in-frame clones and lacks some. Altogether 50,000 or so clones are present, about four fifths being singletons, with the ten largest covering about 2.5%. Sequenced: PBMCs. These receptors were obtained from a boy younger than 18 in good health and CMV-seropositive. CDR3s include the opening cysteine and the closing phenylalanine or tryptophan. The D gene is left open where the match is weak. The size entry is marked missing in some rows and otherwise reads once, few, many or a size class.

>11|TRBJ1-2|TRBV29-1|-|TRBD1
TGCAGCGTTAGGACAGGGTTTGGCTACACCTTC
CSVRTGFGYTF
>14|TRBJ2-1|TRBV6-6|once|TRBD2
TGTGCCAGCAGCATAGCGGGGCCCTACAATGAGCAGTTCTTC
CASSIAGPYNEQFF
>13|TRBJ1-1|TRBV18|-|-
TGTGCCAGCTCGAAACACCAGAACACTGAAGCTTTCTTT
CASSKHQNTEAFF
>17|TRBJ1-5|TRBV1|-|-
TGCACCAGCAGCCAAATCTTACCGTGCGACAGCATTCATACCCAGCATTTT
CTSSQILPCDSIHTQHF
>14|TRBJ2-7|TRBV4-1|-|TRBD1
TGCGCCAGCAGCCAGGACAGGTCGAGGTACGAGCAGTACTTC
CASSQDRSRYEQYF
>17|TRBJ2-4|TRBV11-2|-|TRBD2
TGTGCCAGCAGCTACCTAACCGGGGGGGCAGCCAAAAACATTCAGTACTTC
CASSYLTGGAAKNIQYF
>14|TRBJ2-5|TRBV6-6|-|-
TGTGCCAGCTTGCCGGGGGGCCGCCAAGAGACCCAGTACTTC
CASLPGGRQETQYF
>17|TRBJ2-3|TRBV5-1|-|TRBD2
TGCGCCAGCAGTTACGGGGGGGCCACGGGGGGCACAGATACGCAGTATTTT
CASSYGGATGGTDTQYF
>14|TRBJ2-7|TRBV5-6|-|TRBD1
TGTGCCAGCAGCTTTCCGGGACAGAACTACGAGCAGTACTTC
CASSFPGQNYEQYF
>16|TRBJ2-5|TRBV14|-|TRBD2
TGTGCCAGCAGCCGATTTCGGCTAGCGGCGCAAGAGACCCAGTACTTC
CASSRFRLAAQETQYF
>15|TRBJ2-5|TRBV5-1|-|-
TGCGCCAGCAGCTCCCAGGGGGGACCAGCCGAGACCCAGTACTTC
CASSSQGGPAETQYF
>13|TRBJ1-6|TRBV6-1|-|TRBD1
TGTGCCAGCAGGCCGACAGGGGATTCACCCCTCCACTTT
CASRPTGDSPLHF
>15|TRBJ1-2|TRBV5-5|-|TRBD1
TGTGCCAGCAGCCTTTCAGGACAGGGAAGCTATGGCTACACCTTC
CASSLSGQGSYGYTF
>12|TRBJ2-5|TRBV29-1|-|-
TGCAGCGTTGAAGCGGGTGGAGAGACCCAGTACTTC
CSVEAGGETQYF
>17|TRBJ2-1|TRBV4-1|-|TRBD2
TGCGCCAGTATCTGTCGGGGGGGGGTTTCCTCCTACAATGAGCAGTTCTTC
CASICRGGVSSYNEQFF
>12|TRBJ2-5|TRBV5-4|-|-
TGTGCCAGCAGCTTGCCGCAAGAGACCCAGTACTTC
CASSLPQETQYF
>16|TRBJ2-2|TRBV27|-|-
TGTGCCAGCAGTCACTTCCCGGACTCCAACACCGGGGAGCTGTTTTTT
CASSHFPDSNTGELFF